The rows below give T cell receptor beta chains drawn from one sample of a study of blood T cell repertoires in COVID-19. Here immunoSEQ multiplex PCR was the method, and the copy in TCRdb shows in-frame clones only, minus some. The profile shows 250,000 to 350,000 clones, roughly 89% of them singletons. The sample was PBMCs or T cells enriched from blood (not recorded which). The receptors come from a woman in her 40s who had recovered from COVID-19. CDR3s include the opening cysteine and the closing phenylalanine or tryptophan. The D gene is left open where the match is weak. Only part of the rows carry a size: once, few, many, or a class if the clone is expanded.

v_gene	j_gene	d_gene	abundance	CDR3nt	CDR3aa
TRBV5-4	TRBJ2-5	TRBD1	-	TGTGCCAGCAGGTCGGGACAGGGGGGTGGTAAAGAGACCCAGTACTTC	CASRSGQGGGKETQYF
TRBV12-3/TRBV12-4	TRBJ2-7	-	-	TGTGCCAGCACCCGGGACACCAGCTACGAGCAGTACTTC	CASTRDTSYEQYF
TRBV7-9	TRBJ2-5	-	-	TGTGCCAGCAGCTTAGGGAATTACAGGGAGACCCAGTACTTC	CASSLGNYRETQYF
TRBV7-9	TRBJ1-4	-	-	TGTGCCAGCAGCTTACCTTCGGGGGAAAAACTGTTTTTT	CASSLPSGEKLFF
TRBV5-1	TRBJ2-5	TRBD2	-	TGCGCCAGCAGCCGGGGAGGGGTTCGGGGTGAAGAGACCCAGTACTTC	CASSRGGVRGEETQYF
TRBV7-9	TRBJ1-3	-	-	TGTGCCAGCAGCCAGACAGGCTCTGGAAACACCATATATTTT	CASSQTGSGNTIYF
TRBV28	TRBJ1-5	-	-	TGTGCCAGCAGTTTTAAGGATCTAGATAAACAGCCCCAGCATTTT	CASSFKDLDKQPQHF
TRBV7-2	TRBJ1-1	TRBD1	few	TGTGCCAGCAGCTTAATCGGGACAGTGAACACTGAAGCTTTCTTT	CASSLIGTVNTEAFF
TRBV6-5	TRBJ1-2	TRBD1	once	TGTGCCAGCAACCCTGGGACAGACTATGGCTACACCTTC	CASNPGTDYGYTF
TRBV27	TRBJ2-1	-	-	TGTGCCAGCAGTTTCTCCCTAACGGTCCCCAATGAGCAGTTCTTC	CASSFSLTVPNEQFF
TRBV19	TRBJ2-6	-	-	TGTGCCAGTAGTATAGAAAGGACAGCTGGGGCCAACGTCCTGACTTTC	CASSIERTAGANVLTF
TRBV3-1/TRBV3-2	TRBJ1-6	-	-	TGTGCCAGCAGCCCGACAGGTAGCTCACCCCTCCACTTT	CASSPTGSSPLHF
TRBV24-1	TRBJ2-1	-	-	TGTGCCACCAGTGATTTCGGGAAAAATGAGCAGTTCTTC	CATSDFGKNEQFF
TRBV10-1	TRBJ1-2	-	-	TGCGCCAGCAGCCAGGGCACATTGAACTATGGCTACACCTTC	CASSQGTLNYGYTF
TRBV5-1	TRBJ2-3	TRBD2	-	TGCGCCAGCAGCTTGGGACTAGCGGGAGGAACCACAGATACGCAGTATTTT	CASSLGLAGGTTDTQYF
TRBV9	TRBJ2-3	TRBD2	-	TGTGCCAGCAGCGTAGCCGGGGGACTAGCGGGACTCACAGATACGCAGTATTTT	CASSVAGGLAGLTDTQYF
TRBV30	TRBJ1-2	-	-	TGTGCCTGTCGCGAGACAGAGAGCTACACCTTC	CACRETESYTF
TRBV6-5	TRBJ2-3	-	-	TGTGCCAGCAGTTACGGGCTAGCGTTCACAGATACGCAGTATTTT	CASSYGLAFTDTQYF
TRBV29-1	TRBJ1-3	-	-	TGCAGCGTTCACTCTGGAAACACCATATATTTT	CSVHSGNTIYF
TRBV19	TRBJ1-2	-	-	TGTGCCAGTAGTCCCGGGTCCCTCTATGGCTACACCTTC	CASSPGSLYGYTF
TRBV13	TRBJ2-3	-	-	TGTGCCAGCAGCTTATCAAGAGAAGATACGCAGTATTTT	CASSLSREDTQYF
TRBV7-6	TRBJ2-2	-	-	TGTGCCAGCAGCCCACAGGGCTTGACGAACACCGGGGAGCTGTTTTTT	CASSPQGLTNTGELFF